The 2 T cell receptor beta chains below were found in one sample sequenced in a study of OX40 agonist ivuxolimab in advanced cancers. Only in-frame clones appear in the TCRdb table, and some are missing; sequencing was by immunoSEQ multiplex PCR. The repertoire has tens of thousands of clones, 65% to 90% of them found once; the top ten carry approximately 0.57%. This sample comprised CD4+ or CD8+ T cells sorted from blood, obtained in a trial of the OX40 agonist ivuxolimab. Receptor source: an adult with an advanced solid tumor such as melanoma, head and neck, liver or kidney cancer.

CDR3 bases: TGTGCCAGCAGCTTGGCCAACAGCGGGGGGGCTGAGACCCAGTACTTC. Residues: CASSLANSGGAETQYF. This rearrangement joins TRBV5-4 to TRBJ2-5, with 10 bases aligning to TRBD2. CDR1 is SGHNT, CDR2 YYREEE, per germline (reference sequence). J lost 5 bases, V lost 0 bases, and 7 bases had no gene match. The CDR3 runs to 16 residues.

This chain uses TRBV7-2 with TRBJ2-5; the D gene is possibly TRBD2 (6 bases). Trimming shortened V by 1 base and J by 7 bases, and 13 bases separated the two germline ends. Germline CDR1 and CDR2: SGHTA and FQGNSA. This CDR3 has 14 amino acids. The CDR3 sequence: CASSLDVGGGTQYF. CDR3 bases: TGTGCCAGCAGCTTAGATGTCGGGGGAGGGACCCAGTACTTC.